These 21 T cell receptor beta chains share one sample of origin, sequenced in a study of blood T cell repertoires in COVID-19. TCRdb's copy holds only in-frame clones and misses some; the assay was immunoSEQ multiplex PCR. This table holds approximately 270,000 clones, 70% to 90% found once. The source material was peripheral blood. The receptors were gathered from a woman aged 70-85 years with acute or convalescent COVID-19.

The chain combines TRBV18 with TRBJ2-7; 14 bases agree with TRBD2. The V and J ends lost 0 bases and 6 bases, in that order; junction bases with no gene match: 10. Germline CDR1 and CDR2: KGHSH and LQKENI. The CDR3 totals 18 residues. The chain's CDR3 is CASSPPNAGTSGGGEQYF. CDR3 nucleotide sequence: TGTGCCAGCTCACCACCGAACGCCGGGACTAGCGGGGGTGGCGAGCAGTACTTC.

The chain links TRBV10-2 to TRBJ1-6, with 9 bases identical to TRBD1. The CDR3 extends over 15 amino acids. Germline assignment: CDR1 WSHSY and CDR2 SAAADI. V lost 10 bases, J lost 10 bases, and 14 bases stayed unmatched. The CDR3 is CATGASGTGLSPLHF. The CDR3 DNA reads TGCGCCACCGGCGCCTCCGGGACAGGGCTGTCACCCCTCCACTTT.

The chain is built from TRBV7-9 and TRBJ2-7; the match to TRBD1 covers 9 bases. V was pared by 5 bases and J by 0 bases, with 11 bases of the junction left unmatched. Germline V gene lookup returns CDR1 SEHNR and CDR2 FQNEAQ (reference sequence). The CDR3 length is 17 residues. CDR3 nucleotide sequence: TGTGCCAGCAGCCCACCGCCGGGACAGGGTACCTCCTACGAGCAGTACTTC. Translating gives CASSPPPGQGTSYEQYF.

The rearrangement links TRBV3-1 (or the pseudogene TRBV3-2) to TRBJ2-3, with 14 bases lining up with TRBD2. Germline V gene data show CDR1 as LGHDT and CDR2 as YNNKEL (reference sequence). This CDR3 region has 16 residues. J was trimmed by 5 bases and V by 6 bases; bases with no gene match: 7. The CDR3: CASSTTSGGARDTQYF. CDR3 DNA: TGTGCCAGCAGTACGACTAGCGGGGGGGCGAGAGATACGCAGTATTTT.

The chain couples TRBV6-5 to TRBJ1-3; D is unresolved. The germline V and J ends were trimmed by 0 bases and 0 bases, with 6 bases remaining between them. The CDR3 sequence is 15 residues long. Germline V CDR1 and CDR2: MNHEY, SVGAGI. CDR3 sequence reads: CASSYSTLSGNTIYF. The CDR3 DNA sequence: TGTGCCAGCAGTTACTCGACACTCTCTGGAAACACCATATATTTT.

V and J are TRBV14 and TRBJ2-7; D might be TRBD2 (6 bases). This CDR3 has 14 amino acids. The V gene's germline CDR1 is SGHDN and CDR2 FVKESK. V was shortened by 1 base and J by 0 bases, with 7 bases between the two germline ends. In DNA form, the CDR3 reads TGTGCCAGCAGCCAAGGGGGACTCTCCTACGAGCAGTACTTC. The encoded protein is CASSQGGLSYEQYF.

The V and J genes are TRBV4-1 and TRBJ2-3, with D tentatively TRBD2 (6 bases). The ends were cut back, 3 bases at V and 4 bases at J, with 17 bases in the middle. Germline CDR1 MGHRA, CDR2 YSYEKL. The CDR3 has 16 amino acids. The CDR3 spells CASSHRGGRRADTQYF. The CDR3 DNA follows: TGCGCCAGCAGCCACCGTGGGGGAAGGAGGGCAGATACGCAGTATTTT.

The chain joins TRBV18 to TRBJ1-1; no clear D gene. The germline V gene encodes CDR1 KGHSH and CDR2 LQKENI. Trimming pared 3 bases from V and 1 base from J, leaving 9 bases between. CDR3 length: 14 residues. The CDR3 DNA follows: TGTGCCAGCTCACCCCTACGGGAGAACACTGAAGCTTTCTTT. This encodes CASSPLRENTEAFF. The complete variable domain, with remaining parts taken from reference TRBV18 and TRBJ1-1, reads NAGVMQNPRHLVRRRGQEARLRCSPMKGHSHVYWYRQLPEEGLKFMVYLQKENIIDESGMPKERFSAEFPKEGPSILRIQQVVRGDSAAYFCASSPLRENTEAFFGQGTRLTVV.

The V and J genes are TRBV3-1 (or the pseudogene TRBV3-2) and TRBJ2-3; 9 positions agree with TRBD1. Trimming at V came to 1 base and at J to 10 bases, leaving 0 bases not matched to a gene. The germline V gene encodes CDR1 LGHDT and CDR2 YNNKEL (reference sequence). The CDR3 sequence is 12 residues long. CDR3 coding DNA: TGTGCCAGCAGCCAAGGGGACAGGGCGCAGTATTTT. Translating it yields CASSQGDRAQYF.

The chain links TRBV3-1 (or the pseudogene TRBV3-2) to TRBJ2-1; 10 nucleotides align to TRBD1. The CDR3 is 15 amino acids. Germline CDR1 is LGHDT and CDR2 is YNNKEL (reference sequence). Trimming removed 0 bases from V and 8 bases from J; junction bases left unmatched: 4. The CDR3 nucleotides are TGTGCCAGCAGCCAAGACTCAGGACAGGGGGATGAGCAGTTCTTC. Translating gives CASSQDSGQGDEQFF.

The chain has TRBV7-3 and TRBJ1-1, with no clear D. The germline V gene encodes CDR1 SGHTA and CDR2 FQGTGA. The CDR3 extends over 15 amino acids. V gave up 3 bases and J gave up 1 base, with 12 bases separating them. CDR3 protein: CASSFGSARNTEAFF. CDR3 bases: TGTGCCAGCAGCTTTGGGTCTGCTAGGAACACTGAAGCTTTCTTT.

The chain uses TRBV5-4 and TRBJ2-2, with a tentative D call TRBD2 (5 bases). Germline V gene lookup returns CDR1 SGHNT and CDR2 YYREEE (reference sequence). This CDR3 spans 15 amino acids. Deletions cut 2 bases from V and 0 bases from J, with 8 bases between. This CDR3 is CASSFGITNTGELFF. The CDR3 DNA reads as TGTGCCAGCAGCTTCGGGATCACGAACACCGGGGAGCTGTTTTTT.

The chain recombines TRBV7-8 with TRBJ1-1, with D possibly matching TRBD1 (5 bases). The V gene lost 2 bases and the J gene lost 13 bases, with 23 bases spanning the gap. CDR3 length: 15 residues. CDR1 and CDR2 (germline): SGHVS, FQNEAQ. The CDR3 coding sequence is TGTGCCAGCAGCTTACCAGCCGGGACGGTGGGGAGGGGTTTCTTT. Translation: CASSLPAGTVGRGFF.

V and J are TRBV18 and TRBJ2-1; D possibly corresponds to TRBD1 (5 bases). The V and J ends lost 0 bases and 7 bases respectively, with 10 bases between them. CDR3 length: 14 amino acids. CDR1 and CDR2 from the germline V gene are KGHSH and LQKENI. CDR3 residues: CASSPPAGKNEQFF. The CDR3 nucleotides read TGTGCCAGCTCACCACCGGCAGGGAAGAATGAGCAGTTCTTC.

On this clone itself: Other DNA sequences in this sample translate to the same CDR3. The chain has TRBV5-1 and TRBJ2-3; 11 nucleotides match TRBD2. CDR3 size: 13 residues. With 5 bases clipped from V and 5 bases from J, the junction kept 1 base outside the gene matches. Germline CDR1 is SGHRS and CDR2 is YFSETQ. This CDR3 reads CASRLAGEDTQYF. DNA for the CDR3: TGCGCCAGCAGACTAGCGGGGGAAGATACGCAGTATTTT. Drawing the rest from reference TRBV5-1 and TRBJ2-3, the complete variable domain is KAGVTQTPRYLIKTRGQQVTLSCSPISGHRSVSWYQQTPGQGLQFLFEYFSETQRNKGNFPGRFSGRQFSNSRSEMNVSTLELGDSALYLCASRLAGEDTQYFGPGTRLTVL.

The rearrangement uses TRBV2 and TRBJ2-1; 9 positions agree with TRBD2. Germline V lookup: CDR1 SNHLY, CDR2 FYNNEI. This CDR3 has 19 amino acids. Trimming took 2 bases from V and 0 from J; bases not matched to a gene: 11. CDR3 amino acids: CASSEFWLAGQSSYNEQFF. The CDR3 DNA reads as TGTGCCAGCAGTGAATTCTGGCTAGCGGGGCAGAGCTCCTACAATGAGCAGTTCTTC.

The chain joins TRBV3-1 (or the pseudogene TRBV3-2) to TRBJ2-7; 8 nucleotides align to TRBD1. CDR3 size: 15 residues. The V gene end was trimmed by 4 bases and the J gene end by 2 bases; junction bases not matched to a gene: 7. Germline assignment: CDR1 LGHDT and CDR2 YNNKEL (reference sequence). This CDR3 is CASSRGQGETYEQYF. Written as DNA, the CDR3 is TGTGCCAGCAGCCGCGGACAGGGTGAAACCTACGAGCAGTACTTC.

CDR3: CASSPRGRETGELFF. The CDR3, as DNA: TGCGCCAGCAGCCCCCGGGGTCGTGAAACCGGGGAGCTGTTTTTT. The chain uses TRBV5-1 and TRBJ2-2, with a possible D match to TRBD2 (5 bases). Trimming took 4 bases from V and 5 from J, leaving 15 bases between them. This CDR3 comprises 15 residues. Germline V gene lookup returns CDR1 SGHRS and CDR2 YFSETQ.

The chain combines TRBV5-5 with TRBJ2-3, with TRBD2 identical over 7 bases. V trimming: 5 bases; J trimming: 4 bases; junction bases outside the gene matches: 7. CDR1 and CDR2 (germline): SGHKS, YYEKEE (reference sequence). The CDR3 is made up of 14 amino acids. The CDR3 spells CASRFRLAPDTQYF. The CDR3, as DNA: TGTGCCAGCAGGTTCAGACTAGCCCCAGATACGCAGTATTTT.

The chain uses TRBV3-1 (or the pseudogene TRBV3-2) and TRBJ1-5, with D perhaps matching TRBD1 (5 bases). The CDR3 is 15 amino acids. V lost 1 base and J 3 bases, leaving 10 bases between the germline ends. Germline values: CDR1 LGHDT, CDR2 YNNKEL (reference sequence). The CDR3 reads CASSQGRASNQPQHF. In DNA form, the CDR3 reads TGTGCCAGCAGCCAAGGCAGGGCCTCCAATCAGCCCCAGCATTTT.

The J gene is TRBJ1-5, the V gene TRBV10-1, with TRBD1 as a possible D gene (6 bases). V was trimmed by 3 bases and J by 7 bases, leaving 13 bases between them. This CDR3 comprises 14 residues. The germline V gene has CDR1 WNHNN and CDR2 SYGVQD (reference sequence). The DNA of the CDR3 is TGCGCCAGCAGTGAAGGGGGTGAGGGACAGCCCCAGCATTTT. This sequence encodes CASSEGGEGQPQHF.